These 10 T cell receptor beta chains were all obtained from the same sample, sequenced in a study of blood T cell repertoires in COVID-19. Sequenced by immunoSEQ multiplex PCR; TCRdb stores in-frame clones only, minus some. There are fewer than 300,000 clones in the sample; about 85% occur only once, and about 0.9% lies in the top ten. Sequencing was performed on peripheral blood. These receptors all come from a human donor with COVID-19, enrolled during active disease. The donor label of this sample is uncertain.

The J gene is TRBJ1-4, the V gene TRBV30, with D perhaps TRBD1 (5 bases). V lost 0 bases to trimming and J lost 4 bases, with 12 bases between them. The CDR3 has 15 residues. Germline CDR1 and CDR2: GTSNPN and SVGIG (reference sequence). DNA of the CDR3: TGTGCCTGGAGTGTAGGGGCGCAGGGTAATGAAAAACTGTTTTTT. It encodes CAWSVGAQGNEKLFF.

V gene TRBV7-2 combines with J gene TRBJ2-3, with D tentatively TRBD2 (5 bases). From germline, CDR1 is SGHTA and CDR2 FQGNSA. Trimming cost V 4 bases and J 11 bases, with 16 bases left between them. The CDR3 is 13 residues long. The CDR3 region is CASSSLTSPEQYF. CDR3 bases: TGTGCCAGCAGCTCCCTTACTAGTCCCGAGCAGTATTTT.

Turning to this clone: One junction end does not reproduce the germline sequence, and a read error may be involved. V is TRBV7-7 and J is TRBJ2-2; TRBD1 might be the D (6 bases). Germline V CDR1 and CDR2: SSHAT, FNYEAQ (reference sequence). The length of the CDR3 is 16 residues. CDR3 DNA: TGTGCTAGCAGCTTAGGGGGAGACGCGAACACCGGGGAGCTGTTTTTT. Protein product: CASSLGGDANTGELFF. Combining the CDR3 with reference TRBV7-7 and TRBJ2-2 gives the whole variable domain GAGVSQSPRYKVTKRGQDVTLRCDPISSHATLYWYQQALGQGPEFLTYFNYEAQPDKSGLPSDRFSAERPEGSISTLTIQRTEQRDSAMYRCASSLGGDANTGELFFGEGSRLTVL.

This clone was seen a handful of times. This sequence joins TRBV28 and TRBJ1-2; D might be TRBD1 (5 bases). Germline values: CDR1 MDHEN, CDR2 SYDVKM. Trimming shortened V by 5 bases and J by 2 bases, and 12 bases separated the two germline ends. This CDR3 region has 14 residues. Here the CDR3 DNA reads TGTGCCAGCAGTCTCCAACAGGTGAACTATGGCTACACCTTC. Its translation: CASSLQQVNYGYTF.

This clone was seen only once. The chain has TRBV28 and TRBJ1-1; D is perhaps TRBD1 (5 bases). The V gene lost 2 bases and the J gene lost 0 bases, with 7 bases spanning the gap. This CDR3 has 14 residues. The V gene's germline CDR1 is MDHEN and CDR2 SYDVKM. CDR3 nucleotide sequence: TGTGCCAGCAGTTTAGGGGCAATGAACACTGAAGCTTTCTTT. Translated, it gives CASSLGAMNTEAFF.

The rearrangement joins TRBV27 to TRBJ2-1; 12 bases map to TRBD2. Germline V gene data show CDR1 as MNHEY and CDR2 as SMNVEV (reference sequence). This CDR3 contains 14 residues. V was pared by 4 bases and J by 9 bases, with 4 bases of the junction left unmatched. The CDR3 here is CASSYLAGGGEQFF. As DNA, the CDR3 is TGTGCCAGCAGTTACCTAGCGGGAGGGGGTGAGCAGTTCTTC.

This sequence joins TRBV19 and TRBJ2-2, with D possibly matching TRBD1 (5 bases). Trimming shortened V by 7 bases and J by 6 bases, and 12 bases separated the two germline ends. The CDR3 has 13 residues. From germline, CDR1 is LNHDA and CDR2 SQIVND (reference sequence). The CDR3 loop is CASIPGRSGELFF. CDR3 nucleotides: TGTGCCAGTATCCCAGGGCGCTCCGGGGAGCTGTTTTTT.

This clone was counted a single time. V and J are TRBV13 and TRBJ2-7; 15 bases align to TRBD2. CDR3 length equals 18 residues. V shed 5 bases and J 2 bases; nucleotides not matched to a gene: 10. Per germline, CDR1 PRHDT and CDR2 FYEKMQ (reference sequence). The CDR3 sequence is CASSPRTSGRASTYEQYF. CDR3 sequence (DNA): TGTGCCAGCAGCCCCAGGACTAGCGGGAGGGCTTCGACCTACGAGCAGTACTTC.

The chain joins TRBV28 to TRBJ1-1, with a tentative D call TRBD1 (6 bases). CDR1 and CDR2 from the germline V gene are MDHEN and SYDVKM. The V end lost 1 base, the J end lost 7 bases, and 7 bases lay between the germline ends. CDR3 size: 12 residues. CDR3 in amino acids: CASSLFRGEAFF. The CDR3 coding sequence is TGTGCCAGCAGTTTATTCAGGGGTGAAGCTTTCTTT. Supplemented by reference TRBV28 and TRBJ1-1, the full variable domain reads DVKVTQSSRYLVKRTGEKVFLECVQDMDHENMFWYRQDPGLGLRLIYFSYDVKMKEKGDIPEGYSVSREKKERFSLILESASTNQTSMYLCASSLFRGEAFFGQGTRLTVV.

The chain uses TRBV5-1 and TRBJ1-1, with no clear D. The V gene's germline CDR1 is SGHRS and CDR2 YFSETQ. The CDR3 has 16 amino acids. Trimming stripped 0 bases from V and 1 base from J, with 13 bases between. The CDR3, as DNA: TGCGCCAGCAGCTTGGGACAAGGTAAAGGGAACACTGAAGCTTTCTTT. Translating gives CASSLGQGKGNTEAFF.